This passage covers 32 T cell receptor beta chains from one sample sequenced in a study of blood T cell repertoires in COVID-19. Sequencing used immunoSEQ multiplex PCR; TCRdb keeps in-frame clones, though not all of them. The sample lists about 200,000 clones; 89% were seen once. Specimen: peripheral blood. These TCRs come from a man aged 55 to 70 who had recovered from COVID-19.

J is TRBJ1-1 and V is TRBV14, with D uncertain. There are 14 residues in the CDR3. Germline V CDR1 and CDR2: SGHDN, FVKESK. V was cut by 4 bases and J by 1 base, with 10 bases left in between. CDR3 loop: CASSPYSANTEAFF. The CDR3 DNA sequence: TGTGCCAGCAGCCCTTACAGTGCGAACACTGAAGCTTTCTTT.

The CDR3 region has the DNA TGTGCCAGCAGCGCCCGGGACAGGGCGAGCGGAAACACCATATATTTT. Residues: CASSARDRASGNTIYF. This chain joins TRBV9 and TRBJ1-3; the match to TRBD1 covers 9 bases. Trimming removed 3 bases from V and 4 bases from J; junction bases left unmatched: 8. This CDR3 has 16 residues. Per the germline V gene, CDR1 is SGDLS and CDR2 is YYNGEE.

CDR3 sequence reads: CASSSTSGSEETQYF. CDR3 coding DNA: TGCGCCAGCAGCTCGACTAGCGGGAGCGAAGAGACCCAGTACTTC. The rearrangement joins TRBV5-1 to TRBJ2-5; TRBD2 matches 12 bases. The CDR3 loop spans 15 amino acids. From germline, CDR1 is SGHRS and CDR2 YFSETQ. With V trimmed by 3 bases and J by 3 bases, 3 bases remained unmatched.

The chain is built from TRBV25-1 and TRBJ1-1; possibly TRBD1 for D (6 bases). Trimming shortened V by 9 bases and J by 1 base, and 18 bases separated the two germline ends. The germline gives CDR1 MGHDK, CDR2 SYGVNS. CDR3 length: 15 residues. CDR3 loop: CASGRAGDPNTEAFF. The CDR3 nucleotides are TGTGCCAGTGGTAGGGCAGGGGACCCGAACACTGAAGCTTTCTTT. Together with reference TRBV25-1 and TRBJ1-1, the CDR3 gives the full variable domain: EADIYQTPRYLVIGTGKKITLECSQTMGHDKMYWYQQDPGMELHLIHYSYGVNSTEKGDLSSESTVSRIRTEHFPLTLESARPSHTSQYLCASGRAGDPNTEAFFGQGTRLTVV.

The J gene is TRBJ2-2, the V gene TRBV18; TRBD1 might be the D (6 bases). The V end was cut by 4 bases, the J end by 3 bases, with 9 bases between. Germline-derived CDR1 and CDR2 are KGHSH and LQKENI. The CDR3 totals 14 residues. CDR3 DNA sequence: TGTGCCAGCTCACGCGAGGGGGACACCGGGGAGCTGTTTTTT. Amino acids: CASSREGDTGELFF.

The chain is built from TRBV5-4 and TRBJ1-6; 9 bases agree with TRBD1. The J segment lost 6 bases and the V segment lost 4 bases, leaving 2 bases of the junction unmatched. The germline V gene has CDR1 SGHNT and CDR2 YYREEE (reference sequence). The CDR3 consists of 14 residues. CDR3 amino acids: CASSVGQGNSPLHF. The CDR3 coding sequence is TGTGCCAGCAGCGTGGGACAGGGTAATTCACCCCTCCACTTT.

The chain couples TRBV7-9 to TRBJ2-7, with D perhaps TRBD2 (6 bases). Germline V CDR1 and CDR2: SEHNR, FQNEAQ (reference sequence). The CDR3 consists of 15 residues. Trimming pared 4 bases from V and 5 bases from J, leaving 18 bases between. The CDR3 protein is CASSSMRTGSDEQYF. In DNA, the CDR3 is TGTGCCAGCAGCTCGATGAGGACCGGGAGTGACGAGCAGTACTTC.

This rearrangement joins TRBV7-2 to TRBJ1-5; TRBD1 is a possible D gene (5 bases). Germline V gives CDR1 SGHTA, CDR2 FQGNSA. The V gene lost 3 bases and the J gene lost 2 bases, with 11 bases spanning the gap. CDR3 length equals 15 residues. In DNA form, the CDR3 reads TGTGCCAGCAGCTTCGGGTGGGGGGGCAATCAGCCCCAGCATTTT. Translation: CASSFGWGGNQPQHF.

This clone was found a few times. Written as DNA, the CDR3 is TGTGCCAGCTCACCAAGTGGGACAGGAAATTCACCCCTCCACTTT. It codes for CASSPSGTGNSPLHF. The gene calls are TRBV18 and TRBJ1-6, with 8 bases aligning to TRBD1. The V gene's germline CDR1 is KGHSH and CDR2 LQKENI. The V and J ends lost 2 bases and 7 bases, in that order; junction bases with no gene match: 4. This CDR3 has 15 residues. Variable domain in full (rest from reference TRBV18 and TRBJ1-6): NAGVMQNPRHLVRRRGQEARLRCSPMKGHSHVYWYRQLPEEGLKFMVYLQKENIIDESGMPKERFSAEFPKEGPSILRIQQVVRGDSAAYFCASSPSGTGNSPLHFGNGTRLTVT.

The V and J genes are TRBV7-3 and TRBJ2-3; 12 bases agree with TRBD2. Germline V gene lookup returns CDR1 SGHTA and CDR2 FQGTGA. This CDR3 is 16 amino acids long. The V segment lost 5 bases and the J segment 0 bases; nucleotides outside the gene matches: 3. The CDR3: CASSPGTSGSTDTQYF. As DNA, the CDR3 is TGTGCCAGCAGCCCAGGGACTAGCGGGAGCACAGATACGCAGTATTTT.

The chain links TRBV6-5 to TRBJ1-6; no definite D call. CDR3 length equals 13 residues. In germline, CDR1 is MNHEY, CDR2 SVGAGI. V lost 7 bases and J lost 4, with 8 bases in between. The CDR3 region is CASKEVYNSPLHF. In DNA, the CDR3 is TGTGCCAGCAAGGAGGTATATAATTCACCCCTCCACTTT.

The chain uses TRBV9 and TRBJ1-1, with a weak D call TRBD1 (5 bases). Germline loops: CDR1 SGDLS, CDR2 YYNGEE. CDR3 size: 15 residues. V was cut by 0 bases and J by 4 bases, with 13 bases left in between. Written as DNA, the CDR3 is TGTGCCAGCAGCGTAGCGGGGGGAAGAGGCACTGAAGCTTTCTTT. The encoded protein is CASSVAGGRGTEAFF. Supplemented by reference TRBV9 and TRBJ1-1, the full variable domain reads DSGVTQTPKHLITATGQRVTLRCSPRSGDLSVYWYQQSLDQGLQFLIQYYNGEERAKGNILERFSAQQFPDLHSELNLSSLELGDSALYFCASSVAGGRGTEAFFGQGTRLTVV.

CDR3 sequence (DNA): TGCGCCAGCAGCGCAATGGGACAGGGGGCAAATAATTCACCCCTCCACTTT. Its translation is CASSAMGQGANNSPLHF. The V and J genes are TRBV5-1 and TRBJ1-6, with 12 positions matching TRBD1. The CDR3 length is 17 residues. J lost 5 bases, V lost 4 bases, and 7 bases had no gene match. CDR1 is SGHRS and CDR2 is YFSETQ in the germline V gene.

The chain carries TRBV11-3 and TRBJ2-1; 11 bases line up with TRBD2. This CDR3 spans 17 amino acids. Germline values: CDR1 SGHNT, CDR2 YENEEA. Losses at the gene ends were 5 bases for V and 7 bases for J; bases not matched to a gene: 13. The CDR3 DNA reads TGTGCCAGCAGCGGTAGCGGGAGGGCCATTGGGATGAATGAGCAGTTCTTC. Translation: CASSGSGRAIGMNEQFF.

The chain couples TRBV19 to TRBJ1-1, with TRBD1 identical over 9 bases. The CDR3 has 14 amino acids. Trimming cost V 3 bases and J 4 bases; bases outside gene matches: 3. Per the germline V gene, CDR1 is LNHDA and CDR2 is SQIVND (reference sequence). The CDR3 here is CASSIWTGATEAFF. The CDR3 bases are TGTGCCAGTAGTATCTGGACAGGGGCCACTGAAGCTTTCTTT.

V is TRBV19 and J is TRBJ1-2; D uncertain. CDR1 and CDR2 (germline): LNHDA, SQIVND (reference sequence). CDR3 length equals 14 residues. Trimming shortened V by 3 bases and J by 0 bases, and 8 bases separated the two germline ends. The DNA of the CDR3 is TGTGCCAGTAGTATCACAGCCTCTAACTATGGCTACACCTTC. Amino acid sequence: CASSITASNYGYTF. The full variable domain, completed using reference TRBV19 and TRBJ1-2, is DGGITQSPKYLFRKEGQNVTLSCEQNLNHDAMYWYRQDPGQGLRLIYYSQIVNDFQKGDIAEGYSVSREKKESFPLTVTSAQKNPTAFYLCASSITASNYGYTFGSGTRLTVV.

The chain couples TRBV5-4 to TRBJ1-2; D gene uncertain. V lost 0 bases to trimming and J lost 0 bases, with 12 bases between them. CDR1 and CDR2 from the germline V gene are SGHNT and YYREEE (reference sequence). The CDR3 consists of 16 residues. CDR3 sequence (DNA): TGTGCCAGCAGCTTGGAGGCGTGGAGTGCTAACTATGGCTACACCTTC. Translation: CASSLEAWSANYGYTF.

CDR3 amino acids: CAWPDGTGGGEQYF. Written as DNA, the CDR3 is TGTGCCTGGCCGGACGGGACAGGGGGAGGCGAGCAGTACTTC. J is TRBJ2-7 and V is TRBV30; TRBD1 matches at 11 bases. Looked up from germline, CDR1 is GTSNPN and CDR2 is SVGIG (reference sequence). This CDR3 is built from 14 residues. J was trimmed by 6 bases and V by 5 bases; bases with no gene match: 9.

This clone was detected many times. V is TRBV11-2 and J is TRBJ2-7; 7 bases agree with TRBD1. Germline trimming cut 2 bases from V and 3 bases from J; bases unmatched to any gene: 10. CDR3 size: 16 residues. Germline V gene data show CDR1 as SGHAT and CDR2 as FQNNGV. The CDR3: CASSLRGRDSYYEQYF. In DNA, the CDR3 is TGTGCCAGCAGCTTAAGGGGAAGGGACAGCTACTACGAGCAGTACTTC.

The rearrangement joins TRBV27 to TRBJ1-4; TRBD1 matches 7 bases. The length of the CDR3 is 14 residues. From germline, CDR1 is MNHEY and CDR2 SMNVEV (reference sequence). V was clipped by 6 bases and J by 7 bases; unmatched bases: 8. The CDR3 sequence is CASRSTGTGEKLFF. The CDR3 nucleotides read TGTGCCAGCAGGTCGACAGGGACGGGTGAAAAACTGTTTTTT.

This sequence joins TRBV18 and TRBJ2-1, with 7 bases identical to TRBD2. This CDR3 is 15 amino acids long. Germline CDR1 and CDR2: KGHSH and LQKENI. Trimming removed 3 bases from V and 5 bases from J; junction bases left unmatched: 7. This CDR3 is CASSPLGTINNEQFF. Written as DNA, the CDR3 is TGTGCCAGCTCACCCCTCGGGACTATAAACAATGAGCAGTTCTTC.

This chain uses TRBV4-3 with TRBJ2-7, with 7 bases fitting TRBD2. Germline V gene sequence: CDR1 LGHNA, CDR2 YSLEER. Trimming removed 0 bases from V and 6 bases from J; junction bases left unmatched: 8. The CDR3 covers 15 residues. This chain's CDR3 is CASSQDPAGATEQYF. For the CDR3, the DNA is TGCGCCAGCAGCCAAGATCCGGCGGGAGCAACCGAGCAGTACTTC.

This clone is a singleton in its sample. This sequence joins TRBV24-1 and TRBJ1-1; a possible D gene is TRBD1 (5 bases). The V end was cut by 4 bases, the J end by 1 base, with 12 bases between. The CDR3 sequence is 15 residues long. Germline V lookup: CDR1 KGHDR, CDR2 SFDVKD. The CDR3, as DNA: TGTGCCACCAGTGACGCGGGACGTTGGAACACTGAAGCTTTCTTT. This gives the protein CATSDAGRWNTEAFF.

The V gene is TRBV27, the J gene TRBJ1-2, with D perhaps matching TRBD1 (6 bases). V was trimmed by 6 bases and J by 0 bases, leaving 11 bases between them. CDR3 length: 14 amino acids. CDR1 is MNHEY, CDR2 SMNVEV, per germline (reference sequence). The CDR3 bases are TGTGCCAGCAGGCCGGACAGACCTAACTATGGCTACACCTTC. Translating gives CASRPDRPNYGYTF.

The chain joins TRBV9 to TRBJ2-5; 11 bases align to TRBD2. With V trimmed by 3 bases and J by 1 base, 8 bases remained unmatched. This CDR3 is 17 amino acids long. Germline V CDR1 and CDR2: SGDLS, YYNGEE. This CDR3 reads CASSAGRTSGGQETQYF. In nucleotides, the CDR3 is TGTGCCAGCAGCGCAGGGCGCACTAGCGGGGGCCAAGAGACCCAGTACTTC. Based on the CDR3 plus reference TRBV9 and TRBJ2-5, the full variable domain is DSGVTQTPKHLITATGQRVTLRCSPRSGDLSVYWYQQSLDQGLQFLIQYYNGEERAKGNILERFSAQQFPDLHSELNLSSLELGDSALYFCASSAGRTSGGQETQYFGPGTRLLVL.

CDR3 in amino acids: CASTPGGNEKLFF. The CDR3 DNA reads TGTGCCAGCACTCCCGGGGGTAATGAAAAACTGTTTTTT. J is TRBJ1-4 and V is TRBV28; D possibly corresponds to TRBD1 (5 bases). The CDR3 has 13 residues. In germline, CDR1 is MDHEN, CDR2 SYDVKM. Trimming removed 7 bases from V and 4 bases from J, with 10 bases in between.

This clone was observed a few times. The rearrangement links TRBV6-2 or TRBV6-3 to TRBJ1-5; TRBD1 agrees at 8 bases. J lost 6 bases, V lost 6 bases, and 10 bases had no gene match. CDR3 length equals 15 residues. Per germline, CDR1 MNHEY and CDR2 SVGEGT. The CDR3 sequence is CASSSRTGTVQPQHF. The CDR3 DNA sequence: TGTGCCAGCAGCTCCCGGACAGGGACGGTTCAGCCCCAGCATTTT.

The V call is TRBV6-5, the J call TRBJ2-3; 7 positions match TRBD2. J gave up 4 bases and V 7 bases, and 8 bases lay outside the gene matches. This CDR3 has 14 residues. The germline V gene encodes CDR1 MNHEY and CDR2 SVGAGI. As DNA, the CDR3 is TGTGCCAGCATTACAGCGGGGAGGTCAGATACGCAGTATTTT. This translates into CASITAGRSDTQYF.

The chain uses TRBV19 and TRBJ2-7; weak D call: TRBD2 (7 bases). V was cut by 9 bases and J by 0 bases, with 21 bases left in between. Germline loops: CDR1 LNHDA, CDR2 SQIVND (reference sequence). This CDR3 contains 16 residues. CDR3: CASSITGGLSSYEQYF. CDR3 nucleotides: TGTGCCAGCTCGATAACGGGGGGCCTCAGCTCCTACGAGCAGTACTTC.

The chain links TRBV9 to TRBJ2-3, with TRBD2 matching over 7 bases. V dropped 1 base and J dropped 5; count of bases not matched to a gene: 7. The germline V gene encodes CDR1 SGDLS and CDR2 YYNGEE. The CDR3 length is 15 residues. Here the CDR3 reads CASSVRSSGEDTQYF. The CDR3 DNA reads TGTGCCAGCAGCGTACGGTCTAGCGGAGAAGATACGCAGTATTTT.

This sequence joins TRBV6-5 and TRBJ1-5; a possible D gene is TRBD1 (6 bases). With 2 bases removed from V and 5 bases from J, the gap between germline ends came to 10 bases. CDR1 and CDR2 (germline): MNHEY, SVGAGI. The CDR3 consists of 14 residues. DNA for the CDR3: TGTGCCAGCAGTTACGCGGGGGCGGATCAGCCCCAGCATTTT. As protein: CASSYAGADQPQHF.

The chain links TRBV7-6 to TRBJ2-7, with 11 bases matching TRBD2. Germline CDR1 is SGHVS and CDR2 is FNYEAQ. This CDR3 is built from 15 residues. The junction had 7 bases not matched to a gene; V was cut back by 5 bases and J by 4 bases. The CDR3 protein is CASSRPGTSGYEQYF. The CDR3, as DNA: TGTGCCAGCAGCCGACCCGGGACTAGCGGTTACGAGCAGTACTTC.